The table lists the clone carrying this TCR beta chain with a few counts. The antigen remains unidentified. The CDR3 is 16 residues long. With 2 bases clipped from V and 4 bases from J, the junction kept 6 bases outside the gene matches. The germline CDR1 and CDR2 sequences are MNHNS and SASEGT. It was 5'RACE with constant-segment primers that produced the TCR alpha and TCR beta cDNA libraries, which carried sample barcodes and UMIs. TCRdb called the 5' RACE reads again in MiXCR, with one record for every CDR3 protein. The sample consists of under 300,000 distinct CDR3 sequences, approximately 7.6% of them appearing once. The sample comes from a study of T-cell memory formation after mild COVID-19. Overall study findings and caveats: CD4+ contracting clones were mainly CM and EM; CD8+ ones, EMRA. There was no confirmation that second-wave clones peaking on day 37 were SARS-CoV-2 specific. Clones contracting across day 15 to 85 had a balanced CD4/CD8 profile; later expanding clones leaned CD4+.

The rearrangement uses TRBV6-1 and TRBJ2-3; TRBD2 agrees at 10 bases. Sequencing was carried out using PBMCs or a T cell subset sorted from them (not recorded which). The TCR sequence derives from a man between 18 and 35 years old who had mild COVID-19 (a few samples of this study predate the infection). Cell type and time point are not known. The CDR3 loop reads CASSESSSGGSDTQYF. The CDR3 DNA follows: TGTGCCAGCAGTGAAAGTTCTAGCGGGGGTTCAGATACGCAGTATTTT.